These 31 T cell receptor beta chains were all obtained from the same sample, sequenced in a study of shared clonotypes between healthy human individuals. The repertoire was sequenced with immunoSEQ multiplex PCR; TCRdb's copy has only in-frame clones and lacks some. The sample has fewer than 2.5 million clones; 93% are singletons. The material sequenced was naive CD4+ T cells from PBMCs. Subset indicated: CD45RA+ positively selected. The receptors were sampled from a man younger than 30 in good health. Some clones in this sample may be carry-over from other donors' samples.

This clone was observed a single time. The rearrangement uses TRBV25-1 and TRBJ2-1, with D tentatively TRBD2 (5 bases). This CDR3 region has 16 residues. Germline V gives CDR1 MGHDK, CDR2 SYGVNS. Trimming took off 4 bases at V and 7 bases at J, with 20 bases between the two ends. CDR3 DNA sequence: TGTGCCAGCAGTGGACTCCGGGTCCCCTCGGGAAATGAGCAGTTCTTC. Its translation: CASSGLRVPSGNEQFF. Full variable domain (outside the CDR3, taken from reference TRBV25-1 and TRBJ2-1): EADIYQTPRYLVIGTGKKITLECSQTMGHDKMYWYQQDPGMELHLIHYSYGVNSTEKGDLSSESTVSRIRTEHFPLTLESARPSHTSQYLCASSGLRVPSGNEQFFGPGTRLTVL.

The V and J genes are TRBV6-1 and TRBJ1-5, with 11 bases that match TRBD1. Trimming at V came to 7 bases and at J to 7 bases, leaving 9 bases not matched to a gene. The CDR3 sequence is 15 residues long. Germline CDR1 reads MNHNS; CDR2 reads SASEGT. CDR3 sequence: CASTRPDRGQQPQHF. The CDR3 coding sequence is TGTGCCAGCACCCGTCCGGACAGGGGGCAACAGCCCCAGCATTTT.

CDR3 region: CASRLGTVDTEAFF. The CDR3 nucleotides are TGCGCCAGCAGGCTCGGCACGGTGGACACTGAAGCTTTCTTT. The V gene is TRBV5-1, the J gene TRBJ1-1; D unclear. Trimming shortened V by 5 bases and J by 3 bases, and 14 bases separated the two germline ends. Germline loops: CDR1 SGHRS, CDR2 YFSETQ. CDR3 size: 14 residues.

This chain links TRBV29-1 with TRBJ2-4; D perhaps matches TRBD1 (6 bases). The CDR3 runs 13 residues. Per germline, CDR1 SQVTM and CDR2 ANQGSEA. Trimming took off 4 bases at V and 4 bases at J, with 11 bases between the two ends. CDR3 amino acids: CSVVTGMKNIQYF. The CDR3 DNA reads as TGCAGCGTTGTAACAGGGATGAAAAACATTCAGTACTTC.

There are a few counts of this clone. The identical CDR3 is also encoded by other nucleotide sequences in the sample. The chain links TRBV5-4 to TRBJ1-1; D ambiguous. Germline CDR1 reads SGHNT; CDR2 reads YYREEE (reference sequence). Trimming removed 3 bases from V and 1 base from J, with 1 base in between. The CDR3 spans 11 residues. The CDR3 bases are TGTGCCAGCAGCTCGAACACTGAAGCTTTCTTT. Translation: CASSSNTEAFF.

The V and J genes are TRBV7-3 and TRBJ2-3; D may correspond to TRBD1 or TRBD2 (5 bases each). There are 15 residues in the CDR3. CDR1 is SGHTA, CDR2 FQGTGA, per germline. V lost 5 bases, J lost 0 bases, and 12 bases lay in between. The CDR3, as DNA: TGTGCCAGCAGCCAACGGGGCTTTAGCACAGATACGCAGTATTTT. It encodes CASSQRGFSTDTQYF. Full variable domain (outside the CDR3, taken from reference TRBV7-3 and TRBJ2-3): GAGVSQTPSNKVTEKGKYVELRCDPISGHTALYWYRQSLGQGPEFLIYFQGTGAADDSGLPNDRFFAVRPEGSVSTLKIQRTERGDSAVYLCASSQRGFSTDTQYFGPGTRLTVL.

About this clone itself: Other DNA sequences from this sample encode an identical CDR3 as well. The CDR3 here is CASSLGTLTDTQYF. CDR3 bases: TGCGCCAGCAGCTTGGGTACGCTTACGGATACGCAGTATTTT. The rearrangement uses TRBV5-1 and TRBJ2-3, with D unresolved. CDR3 length: 14 residues. V was shortened by 0 bases and J by 6 bases, with 11 bases between the two germline ends. CDR1 is SGHRS and CDR2 is YFSETQ in the germline V gene.

This CDR3 reads CASSSTGGTDIQYF. The CDR3 DNA follows: TGTGCCAGCAGCTCGACAGGGGGCACTGACATTCAGTACTTC. This chain connects TRBV5-8 to TRBJ2-4; the match to TRBD1 covers 10 bases. The CDR3 runs 14 residues. In germline, CDR1 is SGHTS, CDR2 YDEGEE. With V trimmed by 3 bases and J by 8 bases, 5 bases remained unmatched.

V gene TRBV4-3 combines with J gene TRBJ2-5; TRBD2 aligns across 9 bases. Unmatched junction bases numbered 11, after V lost 0 bases and J lost 0 bases. Germline assignment: CDR1 LGHNA and CDR2 YSLEER. This CDR3 contains 19 residues. The CDR3 loop reads CASSQDMGRASGDQETQYF. Here the CDR3 DNA reads TGCGCCAGCAGCCAAGATATGGGTAGGGCTAGCGGGGACCAAGAGACCCAGTACTTC.

As DNA, the CDR3 is TGTGCCAGCAGCCCCGGACTAGCGGCTATTACGATAACCTACGAGCAGTACTTC. Its protein product is CASSPGLAAITITYEQYF. The genes are TRBV4-2 and TRBJ2-7, with 10 bases matching TRBD2. CDR1 and CDR2 (germline): LGHNA, YNFKEQ. V trimming: 4 bases; J trimming: 2 bases; junction bases outside the gene matches: 14. CDR3 length: 18 amino acids.

This chain joins TRBV5-4 and TRBJ1-1; perhaps TRBD1 as D (5 bases). The CDR3 totals 15 residues. Trimming took off 0 bases at V and 4 bases at J, with 13 bases between the two ends. The germline CDR1 and CDR2 sequences are SGHNT and YYREEE (reference sequence). The CDR3 sequence is CASSLDGQGVTEAFF. CDR3 nucleotides: TGTGCCAGCAGCTTGGATGGCCAGGGAGTCACTGAAGCTTTCTTT.

This chain joins TRBV15 and TRBJ2-1; perhaps D is TRBD1 or TRBD2 (5 bases each). CDR1 is LNHNV, CDR2 YYDKDF, per germline (reference sequence). Trimming left V 9 bases short and J 0 bases short, with 12 bases between. CDR3 size: 14 residues. The CDR3 protein is CATSGGSSYNEQFF. The CDR3, as DNA: TGTGCCACTTCTGGGGGTAGCTCCTACAATGAGCAGTTCTTC.

The rearrangement uses TRBV7-3 and TRBJ2-3, with D perhaps assigned TRBD1 or TRBD2 (5 bases each). Germline V gene sequence: CDR1 SGHTA, CDR2 FQGTGA. Trimming shortened V by 5 bases and J by 6 bases, and 15 bases separated the two germline ends. CDR3 size: 14 residues. The DNA of the CDR3 is TGTGCCAGCAGCGTCACGGGGCCGGCGGATACGCAGTATTTT. This codes for CASSVTGPADTQYF.

This CDR3 reads CASSIRGGQQPQHF. CDR3 DNA sequence: TGTGCCAGTAGTATACGCGGGGGCCAGCAGCCCCAGCATTTT. V and J are TRBV19 and TRBJ1-5; TRBD1 is a possible D gene (6 bases). CDR3 length: 14 amino acids. From germline, CDR1 is LNHDA and CDR2 SQIVND (reference sequence). V lost 2 bases and J 7 bases, leaving 12 bases between the germline ends.

The chain links TRBV2 to TRBJ2-5, with D tentatively TRBD2 (6 bases). The ends were cut back, 8 bases at V and 5 bases at J, with 15 bases in the middle. CDR3 length: 13 residues. Germline V gene sequence: CDR1 SNHLY, CDR2 FYNNEI. The CDR3 protein is CASGWGEAETQYF. CDR3 DNA: TGTGCCAGCGGGTGGGGGGAGGCCGAGACCCAGTACTTC.

About this clone itself: Other DNA variants within this sample encode the same CDR3. The chain is built from TRBV5-1 and TRBJ1-1, with D perhaps matching TRBD1 (5 bases). V lost 3 bases and J 4 bases, leaving 10 bases between the germline ends. This CDR3 contains 13 residues. Germline V lookup: CDR1 SGHRS, CDR2 YFSETQ. CDR3 DNA: TGCGCCAGCAGCTCCCAGGGCGGCACTGAAGCTTTCTTT. It codes for CASSSQGGTEAFF.

The rearrangement uses TRBV6-5 and TRBJ2-4, with 8 bases that match TRBD1. J was trimmed by 3 bases and V by 6 bases; bases with no gene match: 7. In germline, CDR1 is MNHEY, CDR2 SVGAGI. The CDR3 runs to 15 residues. This CDR3 reads CASSPSRGLKNIQYF. CDR3 DNA sequence: TGTGCCAGCAGCCCTTCCAGGGGGCTCAAAAACATTCAGTACTTC.

A note on this clone: This same CDR3 is encoded by further DNA sequences in the sample. V gene TRBV5-1 combines with J gene TRBJ1-1; D uncertain. This CDR3 comprises 13 residues. V was cut by 3 bases and J by 5 bases, with 11 bases left in between. The germline gives CDR1 SGHRS, CDR2 YFSETQ. The CDR3 spells CASSSLGGTEAFF. CDR3 coding DNA: TGCGCCAGCAGCTCACTCGGAGGGACTGAAGCTTTCTTT.

The DNA for the CDR3 is TGTGCCAGCAGAAGTGGTCGGACAGGTGGCAGCAATCAGCCCCAGCATTTT. Encoded protein: CASRSGRTGGSNQPQHF. J is TRBJ1-5 and V is TRBV21-1; TRBD1, the D gene given by the table, was not confirmed from the DNA. TRBV21-1 is recorded as a pseudogene. The CDR3 consists of 17 residues.

The chain recombines TRBV7-2 with TRBJ1-2; D possibly corresponds to TRBD1 (6 bases). The CDR3 loop spans 14 amino acids. CDR1 and CDR2 from the germline V gene are SGHTA and FQGNSA. V gave up 1 base and J gave up 5 bases, with 11 bases separating them. CDR3 sequence (DNA): TGTGCCAGCAGCTTAGTCTGGGGGGCATATGGCTACACCTTC. Amino acid sequence: CASSLVWGAYGYTF.

Note on this clone: This same CDR3 is encoded by further DNA sequences in the sample. The rearrangement joins TRBV29-1 to TRBJ1-1, with unresolved D. Trimming took 1 base from V and 2 from J, leaving 8 bases between them. This CDR3 comprises 13 residues. Looked up from germline, CDR1 is SQVTM and CDR2 is ANQGSEA. The CDR3 spells CSVEGRLNTEAFF. The CDR3 DNA reads as TGCAGCGTTGAAGGCCGACTCAACACTGAAGCTTTCTTT. The full variable domain, rest sourced from reference TRBV29-1 and TRBJ1-1, is SAVISQKPSRDICQRGTSLTIQCQVDSQVTMMFWYRQQPGQSLTLIATANQGSEATYESGFVIDKFPISRPNLTFSTLTVSNMSPEDSSIYLCSVEGRLNTEAFFGQGTRLTVV.

This clone was seen a single time. The CDR3 bases are TGCGCCAGCAGCTTTAGAGGGCAGGGGGACACCGGGGAGCTGTTTTTT. Translated, it gives CASSFRGQGDTGELFF. This chain uses TRBV5-1 with TRBJ2-2; 7 bases line up with TRBD1. Unmatched junction bases numbered 7, after V lost 2 bases and J lost 3 bases. CDR1 and CDR2 (germline): SGHRS, YFSETQ. The CDR3 length is 16 residues. The full variable domain, completed using reference TRBV5-1 and TRBJ2-2, is KAGVTQTPRYLIKTRGQQVTLSCSPISGHRSVSWYQQTPGQGLQFLFEYFSETQRNKGNFPGRFSGRQFSNSRSEMNVSTLELGDSALYLCASSFRGQGDTGELFFGEGSRLTVL.

V is TRBV10-3 and J is TRBJ2-2; 9 bases fit TRBD2. The ends lost 8 bases at V and 5 bases at J; junction bases unmatched: 15. Germline lookup yields CDR1 ENHRY and CDR2 SYGVKD. This CDR3 has 17 residues. DNA of the CDR3: TGTGCCATCCCCACCGGGGTAGCGGGAGTACAAACCGGGGAGCTGTTTTTT. It codes for CAIPTGVAGVQTGELFF.

The CDR3 loop reads CASSSSTGGEQYF. The CDR3 coding sequence is TGCGCCAGCAGCTCGTCGACAGGGGGCGAGCAGTACTTC. The V gene is TRBV5-1, the J gene TRBJ2-7, with 9 bases lining up with TRBD1. Germline V gene data show CDR1 as SGHRS and CDR2 as YFSETQ. V shed 3 bases, J shed 6 bases, and the junction held 4 bases outside the gene matches. The CDR3 spans 13 residues. Using reference TRBV5-1 and TRBJ2-7 for the parts outside the CDR3, the full variable domain is KAGVTQTPRYLIKTRGQQVTLSCSPISGHRSVSWYQQTPGQGLQFLFEYFSETQRNKGNFPGRFSGRQFSNSRSEMNVSTLELGDSALYLCASSSSTGGEQYFGPGTRLTVT.

Worth noting for this clone: Other DNA sequences from this sample encode an identical CDR3 as well. V and J are TRBV29-1 and TRBJ1-1; the D is unclear. Germline lookup yields CDR1 SQVTM and CDR2 ANQGSEA. CDR3 length: 13 amino acids. Deletions cut 5 bases from V and 1 base from J, with 11 bases between. The CDR3 nucleotides read TGCAGCGTTCAAGGGCAGACGAACACTGAAGCTTTCTTT. Amino acid sequence: CSVQGQTNTEAFF.

This chain joins TRBV29-1 and TRBJ1-4; 10 bases match TRBD1. With 7 bases clipped from V and 8 bases from J, the junction kept 7 bases outside the gene matches. This CDR3 is built from 13 residues. CDR1 is SQVTM and CDR2 is ANQGSEA in the germline V gene. The CDR3 bases are TGCAGCGCAAGACAGGGGGCCGGGGAAAAACTGTTTTTT. It translates to CSARQGAGEKLFF. Filled out from reference TRBV29-1 and TRBJ1-4, the complete variable domain reads SAVISQKPSRDICQRGTSLTIQCQVDSQVTMMFWYRQQPGQSLTLIATANQGSEATYESGFVIDKFPISRPNLTFSTLTVSNMSPEDSSIYLCSARQGAGEKLFFGSGTQLSVL.

This chain uses TRBV29-1 with TRBJ2-7, with D possibly called TRBD1 or TRBD2 (5 bases each). The CDR3 contains 11 residues. Trimming took off 5 bases at V and 2 bases at J, with 7 bases between the two ends. Germline lookup yields CDR1 SQVTM and CDR2 ANQGSEA. Here the CDR3 reads CSVTGPYEQYF. The CDR3 DNA reads as TGCAGCGTTACGGGACCCTACGAGCAGTACTTC.

The chain's CDR3 is CATRPRGSWDEQFF. The CDR3, as DNA: TGTGCCACCCGACCGCGCGGGAGTTGGGATGAGCAGTTCTTC. V is TRBV6-6 and J is TRBJ2-1, with 7 bases fitting TRBD2. V lost 10 bases, J lost 8 bases, and 14 bases stayed unmatched. This CDR3 comprises 14 residues. Germline values: CDR1 MNHNY, CDR2 SVGAGI (reference sequence).

V usage is TRBV5-1 and J usage is TRBJ2-5; 8 bases fit TRBD2. The ends lost 2 bases at V and 5 bases at J; junction bases unmatched: 5. Germline V gene sequence: CDR1 SGHRS, CDR2 YFSETQ. CDR3 size: 14 residues. The CDR3 DNA reads as TGCGCCAGCAGCTTCCGGGGGGGCATTGAGACCCAGTACTTC. Protein product: CASSFRGGIETQYF.

This chain connects TRBV11-1 to TRBJ2-7; TRBD1 matches at 7 bases. Germline V gives CDR1 SGHAT, CDR2 FQDESV (reference sequence). Trimming cost V 0 bases and J 2 bases; bases outside gene matches: 7. There are 16 residues in the CDR3. Written as DNA, the CDR3 is TGTGCCAGCAGCTTAGCGTCGACAGGGACCACCTACGAGCAGTACTTC. It specifies CASSLASTGTTYEQYF.

The chain carries TRBV21-1 and TRBJ1-4; TRBD1, the table's D call, lacks a check against the DNA. TRBV21-1 is given as a pseudogene. This CDR3 comprises 19 residues. This CDR3 reads CASSSSDPPTGATNEKLFF. For the CDR3, the DNA is TGTGCCAGCAGCAGTTCAGACCCCCCGACAGGGGCAACTAATGAAAAACTGTTTTTT.